A single sample gave rise to the 27 T cell receptor beta chains below, sequenced in a study of response to subunit inactivated influenza vaccine. Using its own MiXCR run on the RT-PCR reads, TCRdb lists one record per CDR3 protein. This table holds more than 700,000 distinct CDR3 sequences, approximately 21% found once. This specimen consisted of PBMCs from blood, obtained roughly 5 days after vaccination. All receptors derive from a man aged 50 to 59 who received an inactivated influenza vaccine.

This clonotype came up a few times. V is TRBV18 and J is TRBJ1-5; no firm D call. The CDR3 runs 15 residues. V was shortened by 2 bases and J by 7 bases, with 15 bases between the two germline ends. Per the germline V gene, CDR1 is KGHSH and CDR2 is LQKENI. The CDR3 nucleotides read TGTGCCAGCTCACCAGGACTCGGGGATTGGCAGCCCCAGCATTTT. It encodes CASSPGLGDWQPQHF.

This clonotype came up a few times. The gene calls are TRBV5-1 and TRBJ2-7; 9 bases line up with TRBD2. CDR1 and CDR2 (germline): SGHRS, YFSETQ. CDR3 length: 16 residues. V lost 0 bases, J lost 3 bases, and 7 bases stayed unmatched. The CDR3 loop is CASSLEASGANYEQYF. The CDR3 DNA reads as TGCGCCAGCAGCTTGGAGGCTAGCGGGGCCAACTACGAGCAGTACTTC.

The chain is built from TRBV6-5 and TRBJ1-5, with 10 bases lining up with TRBD1. The trim removed 0 bases at V and 7 bases at J, leaving 6 bases unmatched. Looked up from germline, CDR1 is MNHEY and CDR2 is SVGAGI. CDR3 length equals 16 residues. CDR3 sequence (DNA): TGTGCCAGCAGTTACTCCGGGACAGGGGATCGGCAGCCCCAGCATTTT. This sequence encodes CASSYSGTGDRQPQHF.

The chain uses TRBV20-1 and TRBJ1-1; 10 bases line up with TRBD1. After removal of 3 bases from V and 3 bases from J, the junction contained 4 bases not matched to a gene. The germline gives CDR1 DFQATT, CDR2 SNEGSKA (reference sequence). The CDR3 is made up of 14 amino acids. CDR3 DNA: TGCAGTGCTAGGGGACAGGGGTTACACACTGAAGCTTTCTTT. Residues: CSARGQGLHTEAFF.

The V and J genes are TRBV5-1 and TRBJ2-7, with 7 bases that match TRBD1. The germline CDR1 and CDR2 sequences are SGHRS and YFSETQ. The CDR3 is 15 residues long. V lost 2 bases, J lost 2 bases, and 7 bases stayed unmatched. The CDR3 spells CASSLQGQGPYEQYF. CDR3 DNA sequence: TGCGCCAGCAGCTTACAGGGGCAGGGACCCTACGAGCAGTACTTC.

This clonotype occurred a few times. This sequence joins TRBV7-2 and TRBJ2-3; D perhaps matches TRBD2 (5 bases). The germline gives CDR1 SGHTA, CDR2 FQGNSA. This CDR3 has 15 residues. V was clipped by 5 bases and J by 1 base, with 13 bases between them. For the CDR3, the DNA is TGTGCCAGCAGCGCCCTCGGACTCCGCACAGATACGCAGTATTTT. The encoded protein is CASSALGLRTDTQYF.

The genes are TRBV6-2 or TRBV6-3 and TRBJ2-4; 10 bases map to TRBD1. CDR1 and CDR2 (germline): MNHEY, SVGEGT. The CDR3 runs 14 residues. The J segment lost 4 bases and the V segment lost 6 bases, leaving 3 bases of the junction unmatched. CDR3 residues: CASSQDRGKNIQYF. The CDR3 DNA follows: TGTGCCAGCAGCCAGGACAGGGGGAAAAACATTCAGTACTTC.

This clonotype was counted at least ten times. CDR3 residues: CSTKSGSSYNEQFF. CDR3 coding DNA: TGCAGCACGAAGAGCGGAAGCTCCTACAATGAGCAGTTCTTC. The chain is built from TRBV29-1 and TRBJ2-1; D may be TRBD2 (5 bases). V was clipped by 8 bases and J by 0 bases, with 14 bases between them. This CDR3 comprises 14 residues. Germline V gene data show CDR1 as SQVTM and CDR2 as ANQGSEA.

This clonotype appeared many times. This rearrangement joins TRBV7-9 to TRBJ2-1, with a tentative D call TRBD2 (6 bases). Per germline, CDR1 SEHNR and CDR2 FQNEAQ (reference sequence). This CDR3 region has 16 residues. V was pared by 0 bases and J by 3 bases, with 12 bases between. The CDR3 reads CASSLALTSSYNEQFF. CDR3 nucleotide sequence: TGTGCCAGCAGCTTAGCTTTAACTAGCAGCTACAATGAGCAGTTCTTC.

The table lists this clonotype with a few counts. V gene TRBV13 combines with J gene TRBJ2-3, with TRBD2 matching over 7 bases. CDR3 size: 16 residues. The V segment lost 5 bases and the J segment 7 bases; nucleotides outside the gene matches: 15. In germline, CDR1 is PRHDT, CDR2 FYEKMQ (reference sequence). Here the CDR3 reads CASSPPRASGRHTQYF. The CDR3 DNA reads TGTGCCAGCAGCCCCCCGAGGGCTAGCGGCCGACATACGCAGTATTTT.

The chain combines TRBV7-2 with TRBJ2-2, with a weak D call TRBD2 (5 bases). V was clipped by 5 bases and J by 8 bases, with 15 bases between them. The germline V gene encodes CDR1 SGHTA and CDR2 FQGNSA. The CDR3 totals 14 residues. CDR3 in amino acids: CASSRQLASGELFF. The CDR3 coding sequence is TGTGCCAGCAGCCGCCAGCTAGCTTCTGGGGAGCTGTTTTTT. Variable domain in full (rest from reference TRBV7-2 and TRBJ2-2): GAGVSQSPSNKVTEKGKDVELRCDPISGHTALYWYRQSLGQGLEFLIYFQGNSAPDKSGLPSDRFSAERTGGSVSTLTIQRTQQEDSAVYLCASSRQLASGELFFGEGSRLTVL.

V and J are TRBV18 and TRBJ2-7; D is perhaps TRBD1 or TRBD2 (5 bases each). Deletions cut 5 bases from V and 12 bases from J, with 26 bases between. The germline V gene has CDR1 KGHSH and CDR2 LQKENI. The CDR3 has 15 residues. Here the CDR3 DNA reads TGTGCCAGCTCAGATTCCCAGGGAGCTGGCCCGGAAGCGTACTTC. It translates to CASSDSQGAGPEAYF.

There are a few counts of this clonotype. The gene calls are TRBV7-2 and TRBJ2-5; perhaps TRBD2 as D (5 bases). Germline V CDR1 and CDR2: SGHTA, FQGNSA. The CDR3 contains 17 residues. V was shortened by 0 bases and J by 3 bases, with 17 bases between the two germline ends. CDR3 sequence: CASSLADIGKREETQYF. The CDR3 DNA sequence: TGTGCCAGCAGCTTAGCGGATATCGGCAAGAGGGAAGAGACCCAGTACTTC. Together with reference TRBV7-2 and TRBJ2-5, the CDR3 gives the full variable domain: GAGVSQSPSNKVTEKGKDVELRCDPISGHTALYWYRQSLGQGLEFLIYFQGNSAPDKSGLPSDRFSAERTGGSVSTLTIQRTQQEDSAVYLCASSLADIGKREETQYFGPGTRLLVL.

This clonotype was picked up many times. This chain connects TRBV2 to TRBJ2-2, with D possibly being TRBD2 (6 bases). The CDR3 totals 16 residues. Germline loops: CDR1 SNHLY, CDR2 FYNNEI. Trimming removed 4 bases from V and 0 bases from J, with 12 bases in between. CDR3 sequence reads: CASSAPRLANTGELFF. As DNA, the CDR3 is TGTGCCAGCAGTGCTCCCCGACTAGCGAACACCGGGGAGCTGTTTTTT.

The chain recombines TRBV7-9 with TRBJ2-7; TRBD2 is a possible D gene (5 bases). The CDR3 sequence is 13 residues long. Between the trimmed V and J ends, which lost 5 bases and 6 bases, there was a span of 14 bases. Germline V gene data show CDR1 as SEHNR and CDR2 as FQNEAQ (reference sequence). CDR3 in DNA: TGTGCCAGCAGCCCTGGACTGGGCCGCGAGCAGTACTTC. As protein: CASSPGLGREQYF.

In its sample, this clonotype was seen a few times. The CDR3 spells CASGGADTDTQYF. CDR3 coding DNA: TGTGCCAGCGGGGGGGCGGACACAGATACGCAGTATTTT. The rearrangement joins TRBV5-4 to TRBJ2-3, with D tentatively TRBD2 (7 bases). Germline CDR1 reads SGHNT; CDR2 reads YYREEE (reference sequence). The germline V and J ends were trimmed by 7 bases and 2 bases, with 11 bases remaining between them. The length of the CDR3 is 13 residues.

This clonotype was detected many times. The gene calls are TRBV12-3 or TRBV12-4 and TRBJ2-3; D may be TRBD2 (7 bases). The CDR3 runs to 15 residues. The germline V and J ends were trimmed by 6 bases and 2 bases, with 15 bases remaining between them. The CDR3 protein is CASRKGGVSTDTQYF. The CDR3 bases are TGTGCCAGCAGGAAAGGGGGGGTCTCCACAGATACGCAGTATTTT.

This clonotype was seen a handful of times. V is TRBV20-1 and J is TRBJ2-6, with no clear D. The CDR3 is 12 residues long. V was shortened by 8 bases and J by 1 base, with 6 bases between the two germline ends. Germline V gives CDR1 DFQATT, CDR2 SNEGSKA (reference sequence). The CDR3 DNA sequence: TGCAGTCCCAAATCTGGGGCCAACGTCCTGACTTTC. This gives the protein CSPKSGANVLTF.

A few counts support this clonotype. The chain carries TRBV20-1 and TRBJ2-7; D is tentatively TRBD1 or TRBD2 (5 bases each). V gave up 6 bases and J gave up 0 bases, with 15 bases separating them. CDR3 size: 14 residues. Per the germline V gene, CDR1 is DFQATT and CDR2 is SNEGSKA (reference sequence). This chain's CDR3 is CSAEGPSSSYEQYF. In nucleotides, the CDR3 is TGCAGTGCCGAGGGACCGTCGAGCTCCTACGAGCAGTACTTC.

This clonotype was picked up a small number of times. The chain uses TRBV6-5 and TRBJ2-7; D call uncertain. The CDR3 contains 12 residues. V was trimmed by 6 bases and J by 6 bases, leaving 12 bases between them. Germline V gene lookup returns CDR1 MNHEY and CDR2 SVGAGI. Here the CDR3 reads CASRKGSGEQYF. Here the CDR3 DNA reads TGTGCCAGCAGGAAAGGGTCCGGCGAGCAGTACTTC.

This clonotype was seen a handful of times. The rearrangement uses TRBV6-1 and TRBJ2-7; 9 bases match TRBD1. The germline V gene encodes CDR1 MNHNS and CDR2 SASEGT. The CDR3 totals 14 residues. J gave up 4 bases and V 6 bases, and 7 bases lay outside the gene matches. CDR3 in amino acids: CASRNTGGKYEQYF. As DNA, the CDR3 is TGTGCCAGCAGAAACACAGGGGGCAAGTACGAGCAGTACTTC.

This rearrangement joins TRBV2 to TRBJ2-2; D uncertain. V was pared by 6 bases and J by 6 bases, with 8 bases between. The CDR3 is made up of 12 amino acids. Germline CDR1 reads SNHLY; CDR2 reads FYNNEI. CDR3: CASRRIPGELFF. In nucleotides, the CDR3 is TGTGCCAGCAGACGGATCCCCGGGGAGCTGTTTTTT.

The chain carries TRBV6-5 and TRBJ2-2; D unresolved. Germline V gene data show CDR1 as MNHEY and CDR2 as SVGAGI. The V end lost 8 bases, the J end lost 0 bases, and 19 bases lay between the germline ends. This CDR3 comprises 17 residues. The CDR3, as DNA: TGTGCCAGCGGTTTCATGAGACTGGGGTCGAACACCGGGGAGCTGTTTTTT. Translation: CASGFMRLGSNTGELFF.

The chain links TRBV10-3 to TRBJ2-7; 12 bases line up with TRBD1. The J segment lost 4 bases and the V segment lost 10 bases, leaving 5 bases of the junction unmatched. CDR1 and CDR2 (germline): ENHRY, SYGVKD. The CDR3 has 13 amino acids. Written as DNA, the CDR3 is TGTGCCACCTCGGGACAGGGGGCTTACGAGCAGTACTTC. It is translated as CATSGQGAYEQYF.

Many counts were recorded for this clonotype. V gene TRBV9 combines with J gene TRBJ2-1; the match to TRBD2 covers 13 bases. This CDR3 has 15 residues. The trim removed 4 bases at V and 6 bases at J, leaving 4 bases unmatched. Germline CDR1 is SGDLS and CDR2 is YYNGEE. CDR3 nucleotide sequence: TGTGCCAGCAGCTGGACTAGCGGGAGTGGCAATGAGCAGTTCTTC. Translating it yields CASSWTSGSGNEQFF.

This CDR3 is CSVVSGLGETQYF. The CDR3 bases are TGCAGCGTTGTATCAGGATTGGGGGAGACCCAGTACTTC. The rearrangement uses TRBV29-1 and TRBJ2-5; D is uncertain. V dropped 4 bases and J dropped 5 bases, with 14 bases sitting between them. CDR1 and CDR2 from the germline V gene are SQVTM and ANQGSEA. The CDR3 sequence is 13 residues long. The whole variable domain, remainder taken from reference TRBV29-1 and TRBJ2-5, is SAVISQKPSRDICQRGTSLTIQCQVDSQVTMMFWYRQQPGQSLTLIATANQGSEATYESGFVIDKFPISRPNLTFSTLTVSNMSPEDSSIYLCSVVSGLGETQYFGPGTRLLVL.

This clonotype was seen a handful of times. The rearrangement uses TRBV24-1 and TRBJ2-5; 8 bases are shared with TRBD2. J gave up 5 bases and V 7 bases, and 5 bases lay outside the gene matches. Germline values: CDR1 KGHDR, CDR2 SFDVKD. The CDR3 spans 13 residues. CDR3 region: CATRSGGGETQYF. DNA of the CDR3: TGTGCCACCAGGAGCGGGGGTGGGGAGACCCAGTACTTC.